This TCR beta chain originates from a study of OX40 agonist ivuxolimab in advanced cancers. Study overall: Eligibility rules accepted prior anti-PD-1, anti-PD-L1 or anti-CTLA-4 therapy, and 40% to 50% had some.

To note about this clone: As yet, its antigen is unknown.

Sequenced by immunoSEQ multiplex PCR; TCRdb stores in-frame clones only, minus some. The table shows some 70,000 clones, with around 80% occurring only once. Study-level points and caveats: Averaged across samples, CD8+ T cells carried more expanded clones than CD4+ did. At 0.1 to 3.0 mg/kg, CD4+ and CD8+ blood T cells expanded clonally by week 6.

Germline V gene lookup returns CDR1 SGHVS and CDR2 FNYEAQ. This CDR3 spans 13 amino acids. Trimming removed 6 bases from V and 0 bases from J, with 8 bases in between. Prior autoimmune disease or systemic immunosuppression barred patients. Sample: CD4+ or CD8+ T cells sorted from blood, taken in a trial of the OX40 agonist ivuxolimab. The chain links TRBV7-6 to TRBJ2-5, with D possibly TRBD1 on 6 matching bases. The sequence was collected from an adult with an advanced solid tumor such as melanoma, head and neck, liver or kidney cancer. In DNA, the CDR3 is TGTGCCAGCAGTGGACAGTACCAAGAGACCCAGTACTTC. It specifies CASSGQYQETQYF.